This T cell receptor beta chain was profiled in a study of shared clonotypes between healthy human individuals. Overall study context: A couple of female and three male donors aged 18 to 49 were enrolled.

Data came from immunoSEQ multiplex PCR; TCRdb stores just in-frame clones and leaves some out. The table has about 1.1 million clones, approximately 77% seen once. Trimming removed 0 bases from V and 1 base from J, with 8 bases in between. This CDR3 is 14 amino acids long. Looked up from germline, CDR1 is SGHTS and CDR2 is YDEGEE. Negatively enriched CD4+ T cells were divided by CD45RA into naive and memory. Study findings and constraints: For naive CD4 cells, 4% to 6% of clonotypes were shared across a few donors. Large sequencing depth failed to make sorted-subset sequencing complete, rarefaction showed.

Note on this clone: Its antigen remains unknown.

Input material: memory CD4+ T cells from PBMCs. Documented subset: CD45RA-negative fraction. The rearrangement uses TRBV5-8 and TRBJ2-7; D is perhaps TRBD1 (5 bases). The sequence was collected from a young man in good health. Some clones in this sample may be carry-over from other donors' samples. The CDR3 coding sequence is TGTGCCAGCAGCTTGGGGCAGGGTTCCTACGAGCAGTACTTC. Protein: CASSLGQGSYEQYF. Full variable domain (outside the CDR3, taken from reference TRBV5-8 and TRBJ2-7): EAGVTQSPTHLIKTRGQQATLRCSPISGHTSVYWYQQALGLGLQFLLWYDEGEERNRGNFPPRFSGRQFPNYSSELNVNALELEDSALYLCASSLGQGSYEQYFGPGTRLTVT.